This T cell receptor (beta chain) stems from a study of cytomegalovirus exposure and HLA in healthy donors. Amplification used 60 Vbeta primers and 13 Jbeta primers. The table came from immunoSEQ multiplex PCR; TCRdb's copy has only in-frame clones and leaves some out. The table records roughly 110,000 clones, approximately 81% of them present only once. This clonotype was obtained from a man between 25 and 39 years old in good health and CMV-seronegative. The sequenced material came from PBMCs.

This chain's CDR3 is CASSVGQGSTEAFF. The CDR3 DNA reads as TGTGCCAGCAGCGTAGGGCAGGGGTCCACTGAAGCTTTCTTT. This chain links TRBV9 with TRBJ1-1; tentatively, D is TRBD1 (6 bases). Trimming cost V 0 bases and J 4 bases, with 10 bases left between them. The CDR3 contains 14 residues. Per the germline V gene, CDR1 is SGDLS and CDR2 is YYNGEE.